This passage covers 30 T cell receptor beta chains from one sample sequenced in a study of T cells after posttransplantation cyclophosphamide. Generated by immunoSEQ multiplex PCR, the TCRdb table keeps only in-frame clones and is missing some. The record shows tens of thousands of clones for this sample, with no singletons present. Sequenced material: PBMCs. Receptors originate from a woman in her fifties or sixties in good health and a related stem cell transplant donor.

This clone was picked up many times. The chain employs TRBV9 and TRBJ2-1; TRBD2 matches at 10 bases. Germline V lookup: CDR1 SGDLS, CDR2 YYNGEE. V lost 3 bases, J lost 7 bases, and 7 bases stayed unmatched. The CDR3 totals 15 residues. CDR3: CASSALAGVGNEQFF. CDR3 DNA sequence: TGTGCCAGCAGCGCCCTAGCGGGAGTCGGGAATGAGCAGTTCTTC.

This clone was seen more than once but under ten times. The chain couples TRBV30 to TRBJ2-7; D not certain. Between the trimmed V and J ends, which lost 6 bases and 6 bases, there was a span of 12 bases. CDR1 and CDR2 (germline): GTSNPN, SVGIG (reference sequence). CDR3 length: 11 residues. The CDR3 DNA sequence: TGTGCCTGCGACTCGGCTCGCGAGCAGTACTTC. It yields the protein CACDSAREQYF.

The table lists this clone with many counts. V gene TRBV24-1 combines with J gene TRBJ2-1; 9 bases fit TRBD1. The CDR3 runs to 15 residues. V dropped 4 bases and J dropped 8; count of bases not matched to a gene: 8. The germline V gene has CDR1 KGHDR and CDR2 SFDVKD. CDR3 bases: TGTGCCACCAGTGACCCCGGGACAGGGTTCTATGAGCAGTTCTTC. Amino acids: CATSDPGTGFYEQFF.

A few counts support this clone. The chain recombines TRBV9 with TRBJ1-2, with D tentatively TRBD1 (6 bases). Germline V CDR1 and CDR2: SGDLS, YYNGEE. The length of the CDR3 is 13 residues. Trimming stripped 0 bases from V and 4 bases from J, with 7 bases between. CDR3 coding DNA: TGTGCCAGCAGCGTAGAAGGGGGCTATGGCTACACCTTC. Translation gives CASSVEGGYGYTF.

This clone was detected ten times or more. V is TRBV2 and J is TRBJ1-4; no clear D. There are 11 residues in the CDR3. Germline V gives CDR1 SNHLY, CDR2 FYNNEI. V was pared by 4 bases and J by 5 bases, with 2 bases between. The CDR3, as DNA: TGTGCCAGCAGTGTAAATGAAAAACTGTTTTTT. The encoded protein is CASSVNEKLFF.

This clone was observed a few times. The V gene is TRBV29-1, the J gene TRBJ1-2; 8 bases are a match to TRBD1. Trimming took 4 bases from V and 8 from J; bases not matched to a gene: 12. CDR3 length equals 14 residues. Germline CDR1 SQVTM, CDR2 ANQGSEA. This CDR3 reads CSVVGQVAGWGYTF. The CDR3 DNA sequence: TGCAGCGTTGTGGGACAGGTGGCCGGTTGGGGCTACACCTTC.

This clone was counted many times. The CDR3 nucleotides are TGTGCCAGCAGTTTCTTAAACTCCTACGAGCAGTACTTC. Its protein product is CASSFLNSYEQYF. The chain combines TRBV28 with TRBJ2-7; D gene ambiguous. Germline V lookup: CDR1 MDHEN, CDR2 SYDVKM. The V end was cut by 3 bases, the J end by 0 bases, with 6 bases between. CDR3 length: 13 amino acids.

This CDR3 is CASRAGGPYTDTQYF. The CDR3 bases are TGTGCCAGCCGAGCGGGAGGGCCCTACACAGATACGCAGTATTTT. The V call is TRBV19, the J call TRBJ2-3, with 10 bases matching TRBD2. This CDR3 is built from 15 residues. CDR1 LNHDA and CDR2 SQIVND come from the germline V gene (reference sequence). After removal of 9 bases from V and 2 bases from J, the junction contained 8 bases not matched to a gene.

This clone was recorded many times. The V gene is TRBV19, the J gene TRBJ2-3, with 9 positions matching TRBD2. Germline V CDR1 and CDR2: LNHDA, SQIVND (reference sequence). Germline trimming cut 0 bases from V and 1 base from J; bases unmatched to any gene: 5. The CDR3 extends over 17 amino acids. The CDR3 DNA reads TGTGCCAGTAGTATAGAGGGCACTAGCGGGCGCACAGATACGCAGTATTTT. It translates to CASSIEGTSGRTDTQYF.

This clone has ten or more counts. DNA for the CDR3: TGTGCCAGTAGTATCTGGCAGGGCAATCAGCCCCAGCATTTT. Its protein product is CASSIWQGNQPQHF. The rearrangement uses TRBV19 and TRBJ1-5; D unclear. The germline CDR1 and CDR2 sequences are LNHDA and SQIVND (reference sequence). The germline V and J ends were trimmed by 3 bases and 2 bases, with 8 bases remaining between them. CDR3 length: 14 residues.

This clone was found many times. The chain is built from TRBV5-6 and TRBJ2-7, with D possibly being TRBD2 (7 bases). CDR1 SGHDT and CDR2 YYEEEE come from the germline V gene. The V gene lost 6 bases and the J gene lost 1 base, with 20 bases spanning the gap. The CDR3 is 16 amino acids. The CDR3 DNA reads TGTGCCAGCACCTGGGGGGGGAATCAGGGGTCCTACGAGCAGTACTTC. Its protein is CASTWGGNQGSYEQYF. Complete variable domain (other parts from reference TRBV5-6 and TRBJ2-7): DAGVTQSPTHLIKTRGQQVTLRCSPKSGHDTVSWYQQALGQGPQFIFQYYEEEERQRGNFPDRFSGHQFPNYSSELNVNALLLGDSALYLCASTWGGNQGSYEQYFGPGTRLTVT.

This clone has ten or more counts. The rearrangement joins TRBV7-9 to TRBJ1-2; 7 bases are a match to TRBD1. The CDR3 consists of 13 residues. The trim removed 5 bases at V and 6 bases at J, leaving 6 bases unmatched. Looked up from germline, CDR1 is SEHNR and CDR2 is FQNEAQ (reference sequence). CDR3 sequence (DNA): TGTGCCAGCAGCACCGACAGGGTAAATGGCTACACCTTC. This sequence encodes CASSTDRVNGYTF. Full variable domain (outside the CDR3, taken from reference TRBV7-9 and TRBJ1-2): DTGVSQNPRHKITKRGQNVTFRCDPISEHNRLYWYRQTLGQGPEFLTYFQNEAQLEKSRLLSDRFSAERPKGSFSTLEIQRTEQGDSAMYLCASSTDRVNGYTFGSGTRLTVV.

This clone was recorded many times. This chain links TRBV10-1 with TRBJ2-7, with D uncertain. Germline loops: CDR1 WNHNN, CDR2 SYGVQD (reference sequence). Deletions cut 2 bases from V and 3 bases from J, with 5 bases between. The CDR3 has 12 residues. Here the CDR3 DNA reads TGCGCCAGCAGTGAGCGAGGCTACGAGCAGTACTTC. It codes for CASSERGYEQYF.

This clone was seen a few times. The genes are TRBV6-5 and TRBJ1-1; possible D gene TRBD1, 6 bases. Germline CDR1 and CDR2: MNHEY and SVGAGI. Trimming cost V 3 bases and J 1 base, with 12 bases left between them. The CDR3 is 15 residues long. CDR3 in DNA: TGTGCCAGCAGTTATGCCTTACAGGGGAACACTGAAGCTTTCTTT. Amino acid sequence: CASSYALQGNTEAFF.

V gene TRBV29-1 combines with J gene TRBJ2-7; D is possibly TRBD1 (6 bases). The V end was cut by 1 base, the J end by 5 bases, with 9 bases between. Germline assignment: CDR1 SQVTM and CDR2 ANQGSEA. The CDR3 loop spans 12 amino acids. The CDR3 bases are TGCAGCGTTGAAGCAGGGGCCGACGAGCAGTACTTC. Protein product: CSVEAGADEQYF.

This clone occurred many times. The chain links TRBV5-5 to TRBJ2-5; possibly TRBD2 for D (7 bases). V gave up 5 bases and J gave up 5 bases, with 13 bases separating them. The CDR3 runs 13 residues. Germline V gene data show CDR1 as SGHKS and CDR2 as YYEKEE (reference sequence). CDR3 bases: TGTGCCAGCAGGTGGGAGGGGGGGGAGACCCAGTACTTC. Residues: CASRWEGGETQYF.

In its sample, this clone was seen many times. V usage is TRBV5-1 and J usage is TRBJ2-7; 9 positions agree with TRBD2. CDR1 is SGHRS and CDR2 is YFSETQ in the germline V gene. The CDR3 runs to 16 residues. V lost 4 bases, J lost 0 bases, and 8 bases stayed unmatched. The CDR3 region is CASSLGLTSGSYEQYF. The CDR3 DNA reads as TGCGCCAGCAGCCTGGGTTTGACTAGCGGCTCCTACGAGCAGTACTTC.

This clone was found a few times. The V gene is TRBV9, the J gene TRBJ1-3; D is ambiguous. Germline assignment: CDR1 SGDLS and CDR2 YYNGEE. The ends were cut back, 0 bases at V and 0 bases at J, with 7 bases in the middle. The CDR3 length is 15 residues. CDR3 coding DNA: TGTGCCAGCAGCGTAGGCGGCAGCTCTGGAAACACCATATATTTT. It codes for CASSVGGSSGNTIYF.

This clone counts as medium-sized. In DNA form, the CDR3 reads TGTGCCAGCAGCCTCGGAGGGGGTTCCTACAATGAGCAGTTCTTC. It codes for CASSLGGGSYNEQFF. The gene calls are TRBV5-4 and TRBJ2-1; D might be TRBD1 or TRBD2, each matching 6 bases. The germline V gene has CDR1 SGHNT and CDR2 YYREEE (reference sequence). The length of the CDR3 is 15 residues. V was pared by 4 bases and J by 1 base, with 12 bases between.

Concerning this clone itself: A read error may produce the germline difference seen at one junction end. The rearrangement uses TRBV7-9 and TRBJ2-7, with 9 positions matching TRBD1. The CDR3 length is 14 residues. CDR1 and CDR2 from the germline V gene are SEHNR and FQNEAQ (reference sequence). For the CDR3, the DNA is TGTGCCAGCAGCCGAGGCGATACCGGGACAGGGACACACTTC. Encoded protein: CASSRGDTGTGTHF.

The V gene is TRBV18, the J gene TRBJ1-1; a weak D match, TRBD1 (5 bases). Trimming pared 3 bases from V and 8 bases from J, leaving 10 bases between. Germline assignment: CDR1 KGHSH and CDR2 LQKENI. CDR3 length: 12 residues. The CDR3 coding sequence is TGTGCCAGCTCACCCCTTCCAGGGGAAGCTTTCTTT. Its translation: CASSPLPGEAFF.

In its sample, this clone was seen many times. The chain is built from TRBV6-5 and TRBJ1-1, with D uncertain. Germline CDR1 reads MNHEY; CDR2 reads SVGAGI. Trimming shortened V by 2 bases and J by 4 bases, and 8 bases separated the two germline ends. This CDR3 is built from 13 residues. The CDR3 region has the DNA TGTGCCAGCAGTTACCATCAGGTCACTGAAGCTTTCTTT. Translation gives CASSYHQVTEAFF.

This clone was seen at least ten times. The genes are TRBV18 and TRBJ2-1; D may be TRBD2 (6 bases). The germline V gene encodes CDR1 KGHSH and CDR2 LQKENI. The CDR3 is 14 amino acids. V was cut by 3 bases and J by 5 bases, with 11 bases left in between. CDR3 region: CASSPSGYHNEQFF. The CDR3 DNA reads TGTGCCAGCTCACCTAGCGGATACCACAATGAGCAGTTCTTC.

This clone showed up many times. V and J are TRBV5-1 and TRBJ1-1; 8 bases align to TRBD1. J gave up 0 bases and V 7 bases, and 5 bases lay outside the gene matches. Germline CDR1 SGHRS, CDR2 YFSETQ. The CDR3 is made up of 14 amino acids. The CDR3 region has the DNA TGCGCCAGCGGAAAACAGGGGGTGAACACTGAAGCTTTCTTT. It yields the protein CASGKQGVNTEAFF.

The table lists this clone with many counts. The chain combines TRBV7-7 with TRBJ2-7; possible D gene TRBD1, 5 bases. Germline CDR1 is SSHAT and CDR2 is FNYEAQ (reference sequence). The V end was cut by 2 bases, the J end by 5 bases, with 13 bases between. CDR3 length equals 14 residues. Written as DNA, the CDR3 is TGTGCCAGCAGCTTATCGCCAGGGAATGACGAGCAGTACTTC. Translating gives CASSLSPGNDEQYF.

This clone was detected ten times or more. J is TRBJ2-3 and V is TRBV7-2; D remains ambiguous. This CDR3 contains 15 residues. CDR1 SGHTA and CDR2 FQGNSA come from the germline V gene. The V end lost 5 bases, the J end lost 1 base, and 13 bases lay between the germline ends. CDR3 nucleotides: TGTGCCAGCAGCCTAGTAGTTGCGGGCACAGATACGCAGTATTTT. Amino acid sequence: CASSLVVAGTDTQYF.

This clone occurred a few times. The chain recombines TRBV5-4 with TRBJ2-5, with D possibly TRBD2 on 6 matching bases. CDR1 is SGHNT, CDR2 YYREEE, per germline (reference sequence). Trimming took 0 bases from V and 5 from J, leaving 17 bases between them. This CDR3 is 16 amino acids long. The CDR3 region is CASSLEGRLVGETQYF. In DNA, the CDR3 is TGTGCCAGCAGCTTGGAGGGGAGGCTCGTAGGGGAGACCCAGTACTTC.

This clone was counted many times. The V and J genes are TRBV7-2 and TRBJ1-1, with 7 bases matching TRBD1. This CDR3 is 15 amino acids long. Germline loops: CDR1 SGHTA, CDR2 FQGNSA. The ends lost 2 bases at V and 4 bases at J; junction bases unmatched: 7. CDR3 DNA: TGTGCCAGCAGCTTACAGGGGTCAGGGGGCACTGAAGCTTTCTTT. It encodes CASSLQGSGGTEAFF.

This clone was seen many times. The V call is TRBV5-1, the J call TRBJ1-3; 11 positions agree with TRBD1. This CDR3 contains 18 residues. From germline, CDR1 is SGHRS and CDR2 YFSETQ. V shed 4 bases and J 0 bases; nucleotides not matched to a gene: 9. For the CDR3, the DNA is TGCGCCAGCAGCCCGAGGGGGGACAGGGGGTTCTCTGGAAACACCATATATTTT. Encoded protein: CASSPRGDRGFSGNTIYF.

This clone came up many times. This rearrangement joins TRBV6-5 to TRBJ2-1, with D possibly matching TRBD1 (6 bases). This CDR3 comprises 14 residues. Trimming pared 6 bases from V and 9 bases from J, leaving 18 bases between. Germline V lookup: CDR1 MNHEY, CDR2 SVGAGI. DNA for the CDR3: TGTGCCAGCAGACGGGACACCTCTTCTGGTGAGCAGTTCTTC. It is translated as CASRRDTSSGEQFF.